The text below deals with one TCR beta chain. The record originates from a study of blood T cell repertoires in COVID-19. The CDR3 loop spans 13 amino acids. Per the germline V gene, CDR1 is SNHLY and CDR2 is FYNNEI. V gave up 8 bases and J gave up 4 bases, with 12 bases separating them. Sequenced by immunoSEQ multiplex PCR; TCRdb stores in-frame clones only, minus some. The sample consists of around 170,000 clones, roughly four fifths of them appearing once. Sequencing was done on a sample of peripheral blood. This rearrangement joins TRBV2 to TRBJ1-3; D may be TRBD1 (5 bases). This sequence originates from a woman between 35 and 50 years old with acute or convalescent COVID-19. CDR3 sequence reads: CASRRAFGNTIYF. CDR3 nucleotide sequence: TGTGCCAGCCGCAGGGCATTCGGAAACACCATATATTTT.